This passage covers 6 T cell receptor beta chains from one sample sequenced in a study of read filtering for tumor transcriptome and immune sequencing. Molecular barcoded adaptors covering alpha/delta and beta/gamma chains were used on roughly 400 ng RNA. Each CDR3 protein is one row after TCRdb ran MiXCR on the reads. The sample consists of 57,000 or so distinct CDR3 sequences, about a fifth of them appearing once. Sequenced material: a population of CD138-negative cells sorted from bone marrow. The receptors here all came from a donor at least 40 years old with multiple myeloma.

On this clonotype: Being one base from a much bigger clone, this may be a read error. V and J are TRBV6-6 and TRBJ1-4; D gene unclear. This CDR3 is 14 amino acids long. V was pared by 7 bases and J by 3 bases, with 12 bases between. Per germline, CDR1 MNHNY and CDR2 SVGAGI (reference sequence). CDR3 in DNA: TGTGCCAGCAAGAGGTTGGGAGCTAATGAAAAACTGTTTTTT. The encoded protein is CASKRLGANEKLFF.

This clonotype was detected ten times or more. This chain uses TRBV11-2 with TRBJ2-1, with 7 bases identical to TRBD2. V was clipped by 7 bases and J by 8 bases; unmatched bases: 14. Germline CDR1 SGHAT, CDR2 FQNNGV. CDR3 size: 15 residues. In nucleotides, the CDR3 is TGTGCCAGCACCCTGAGGAGCGGGGTAATCGATGAGCAGTTCTTC. It codes for CASTLRSGVIDEQFF.

This clonotype was detected many times. This chain links TRBV6-6 with TRBJ2-5; D not resolved. The CDR3 consists of 12 residues. The germline gives CDR1 MNHNY, CDR2 SVGAGI (reference sequence). The V end lost 6 bases, the J end lost 0 bases, and 5 bases lay between the germline ends. The CDR3 bases are TGTGCCAGCAGAGGATACCAAGAGACCCAGTACTTC. Its translation: CASRGYQETQYF.

A single count supports this clonotype. A much more abundant neighbour one base away suggests this may be a read error. The chain joins TRBV2 to TRBJ2-3, with 9 bases lining up with TRBD2. Per the germline V gene, CDR1 is SNHLY and CDR2 is FYNNEI. The CDR3 has 13 residues. CDR3 DNA sequence: TGTACCAGCCGAACTAGCGGGACAGATACGCAGTATTTT. Protein product: CTSRTSGTDTQYF.

The chain uses TRBV3-1 and TRBJ1-5; 8 bases map to TRBD1. The CDR3 totals 16 residues. Germline values: CDR1 LGHDT, CDR2 YNNKEL (reference sequence). After removal of 2 bases from V and 1 base from J, the junction contained 4 bases not matched to a gene. The CDR3 loop reads CASSQFAGGSNQPQHF. Here the CDR3 DNA reads TGTGCCAGCAGCCAATTCGCAGGGGGCAGCAATCAGCCCCAGCATTTT.

This clonotype came up many times. The chain links TRBV10-3 to TRBJ1-2; 7 bases are a match to TRBD1. The CDR3 consists of 13 residues. Germline V gives CDR1 ENHRY, CDR2 SYGVKD. J was trimmed by 6 bases and V by 5 bases; bases with no gene match: 6. For the CDR3, the DNA is TGTGCCATCAGTCAGGGACAGCTAGATGGCTACACCTTC. Its translation is CAISQGQLDGYTF.